A selection of T cell receptor beta chains follows, all from one sample in a study of OX40 agonist ivuxolimab in advanced cancers. Sequencing used immunoSEQ multiplex PCR; TCRdb keeps in-frame clones, though not all of them. The table has around 100,000 clones, roughly nine tenths seen once. The sequencing used CD4+ or CD8+ T cells sorted from blood, collected in a trial of the OX40 agonist ivuxolimab. All receptors derive from an adult with an advanced solid tumor such as melanoma, head and neck, liver or kidney cancer. The CDR3 runs from the conserved cysteine through the conserved F or W. Fields, in order: J gene, V gene, D gene, clone size, CDR3 protein, CDR3 DNA. The D gene is left open where the match is weak. Clone size is not always given. Where it is, it says once, few, many or a class for expanded clones.

TRBJ2-5	TRBV11-2	.	.	CASSGQTGGEGKTQYF	TGTGCCAGCAGCGGGCAGACCGGAGGGGAAGGGAAGACCCAGTACTTC
TRBJ1-5	TRBV28	.	.	CASSLSGTLYQPQHF	TGTGCCAGCAGTTTGTCCGGGACACTTTATCAGCCCCAGCATTTT
TRBJ2-3	TRBV28	.	.	CASSSPSDTQYF	TGTGCCAGCAGTTCACCTTCAGATACGCAGTATTTT
TRBJ1-1	TRBV19	.	.	CASIIQGKNTEAFF	TGTGCCAGTATAATCCAGGGGAAGAACACTGAAGCTTTCTTT
TRBJ2-7	TRBV6-5	TRBD2	.	CASRTGGSSYEQYF	TGTGCCAGCAGGACGGGGGGTTCCAGCTACGAGCAGTACTTC
TRBJ2-1	TRBV28	.	.	CASSLVAYNEQFF	TGTGCCAGCAGTTTGGTAGCCTACAATGAGCAGTTCTTC
TRBJ2-7	TRBV27	.	.	CASRTTLGSYEQYF	TGTGCCAGCAGAACCACACTGGGGTCCTACGAGCAGTACTTC
TRBJ2-6	TRBV27	.	.	CASTSYISGANVLTF	TGTGCCAGCACCAGCTACATTTCTGGGGCCAACGTCCTGACTTTC
TRBJ2-7	TRBV7-6	.	.	CASSLLPPDEQYF	TGTGCCAGCAGCCTCCTCCCACCGGACGAGCAGTACTTC
TRBJ2-1	TRBV5-4	TRBD2	.	CASSSGLAGSPWEQFF	TGTGCCAGCAGCTCCGGACTAGCGGGGTCCCCTTGGGAGCAGTTCTTC
TRBJ1-5	TRBV4-2	.	once	CASSQVSTGSGPQHF	TGTGCCAGCAGCCAAGTCTCCACAGGGAGCGGACCCCAGCATTTT
TRBJ1-2	TRBV18	.	.	CASRRSEVYTF	TGTGCCAGCCGCCGGTCAGAGGTCTACACCTTC
TRBJ1-5	TRBV6-1	.	.	CASTIGDSNQPQHF	TGTGCCAGCACGATAGGGGATAGCAATCAGCCCCAGCATTTT
TRBJ1-1	TRBV2	.	.	CASGIRLGNTEAFF	TGTGCCAGCGGGATAAGACTCGGGAACACTGAAGCTTTCTTT
TRBJ2-1	TRBV5-1	TRBD2	.	CASSFSSGTSVRAEQFF	TGCGCCAGCAGCTTCTCATCCGGGACTAGCGTCAGGGCTGAGCAGTTCTTC
TRBJ2-1	TRBV9	.	once	CASSVDFGGVSYNEQFF	TGTGCCAGCAGCGTAGATTTCGGGGGAGTAAGCTACAATGAGCAGTTCTTC
TRBJ2-7	TRBV7-9	.	.	CASSLGQVGGEQYF	TGTGCCAGCAGCTTAGGACAGGTCGGCGGCGAGCAGTACTTC